This T cell receptor beta chain was obtained from a study of blood T cells in healthy people across ages. The CDR3 runs to 15 residues. The J segment lost 1 base and the V segment lost 2 bases, leaving 5 bases of the junction unmatched. Germline CDR1 is SGHRS and CDR2 is YFSETQ. General study points: Age showed a roughly linear inverse relationship with TCR beta diversity per million T cells. Compared with aged donors, long-lived donors showed fewer expanded clones, suggesting selection.

Alongside a J-beta primer mix, a sample-barcoded 5' primer served in a second PCR lasting about 7 to 11 cycles. Each TCR beta cDNA got a 12-nucleotide random molecular identifier. TCRdb ran MiXCR on the 5' RACE reads and lists one entry per CDR3 protein. In the table there are around 800,000 distinct CDR3 sequences, around 50% of which are singletons. As to this clonotype: What it binds is unknown.

The TCR comes from an elderly man in good health. Input material: blood. The chain employs TRBV5-1 and TRBJ1-1; TRBD1 matches 7 bases. The CDR3 DNA follows: TGCGCCAGCAGCTTTGGACCAGGGGGGAACACTGAAGCTTTCTTT. Its protein product is CASSFGPGGNTEAFF.